This T cell receptor beta chain was recorded in a study of OX40 agonist ivuxolimab in advanced cancers. Overall study: Patients got intravenous ivuxolimab at 0.01 to 10 mg/kg every 2 weeks. Every patient in dose escalation had hepatocellular carcinoma, melanoma, renal cell or head and neck cancer. The study, taken as a whole, reports: Some patients who did not respond also had low normalized T-cell clonal expansion.

As concerns this clone: Its antigen is unknown.

Looked up from germline, CDR1 is SGHTA and CDR2 is FQGNSA. The CDR3 has 12 residues. Trimming shortened V by 5 bases and J by 5 bases, and 10 bases separated the two germline ends. Profiling relied on immunoSEQ multiplex PCR, and the TCRdb table lists in-frame clones only, not all of them. The sample includes roughly 62,000 clones, roughly 89% of them seen just once. The sequences come from CD4+ or CD8+ T cells sorted from blood, collected in a trial of the OX40 agonist ivuxolimab. This clonotype was sampled from an adult with an advanced solid tumor such as melanoma, head and neck, liver or kidney cancer. This sequence joins TRBV7-2 and TRBJ2-7; unclear D gene. CDR3 DNA sequence: TGTGCCAGCAGCATCTCTAGACACGAGCAGTACTTC. Protein sequence: CASSISRHEQYF.